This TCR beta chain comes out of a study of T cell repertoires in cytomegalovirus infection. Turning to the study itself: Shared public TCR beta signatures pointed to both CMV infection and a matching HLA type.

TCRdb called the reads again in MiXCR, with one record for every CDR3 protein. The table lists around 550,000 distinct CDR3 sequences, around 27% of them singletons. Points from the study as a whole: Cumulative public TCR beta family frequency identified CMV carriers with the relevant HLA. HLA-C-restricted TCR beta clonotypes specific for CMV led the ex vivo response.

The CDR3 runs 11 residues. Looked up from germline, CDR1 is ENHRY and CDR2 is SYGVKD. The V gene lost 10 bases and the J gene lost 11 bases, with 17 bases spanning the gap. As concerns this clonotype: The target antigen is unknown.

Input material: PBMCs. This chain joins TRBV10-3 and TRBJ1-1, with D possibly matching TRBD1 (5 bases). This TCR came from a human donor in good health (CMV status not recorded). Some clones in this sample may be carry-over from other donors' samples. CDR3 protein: CATRSQGDAFF. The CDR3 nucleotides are TGTGCCACCCGAAGTCAAGGGGACGCTTTCTTT.